These 9 T cell receptor beta chains share one sample of origin, sequenced in a study of beta chain features in type 1 diabetes. All of the isolated RNA was reverse transcribed, so expressed TCRB transcripts were sequenced. Using immunoSEQ multiplex PCR, the repertoire was profiled, and TCRdb retains in-frame clones only, with some absent. Of about 410,000 clones detected, about 14% appear once; the ten largest clones hold roughly 0.038%. The sample taken for sequencing was naive CD4+ T cells from blood. The receptors here all came from a man aged 30 to 39 in good health.

This clone turned up a few times. This rearrangement joins TRBV11-1 to TRBJ2-7; the D is unclear. The CDR3 totals 13 residues. Germline CDR1 SGHAT, CDR2 FQDESV (reference sequence). Deletions cut 1 base from V and 7 bases from J, with 11 bases between. DNA for the CDR3: TGTGCCAGCAGCTTAGTTATCAGGAGAGAGCAGTACGTC. It specifies CASSLVIRREQYV.

This rearrangement joins TRBV11-2 to TRBJ2-7, with D unresolved. V was shortened by 1 base and J by 0 bases, with 7 bases between the two germline ends. This CDR3 is 14 amino acids long. Germline V lookup: CDR1 SGHAT, CDR2 FQNNGV. CDR3 coding DNA: TGTGCCAGCAGCTTAGTGGTGCGCTCCTACGAGCAGTACTTC. Amino acid sequence: CASSLVVRSYEQYF. The full variable domain, in which reference TRBV11-2 and TRBJ2-7 provide the parts outside the CDR3, is EAGVAQSPRYKIIEKRQSVAFWCNPISGHATLYWYQQILGQGPKLLIQFQNNGVVDDSQLPKDRFSAERLKGVDSTLKIQPAKLEDSAVYLCASSLVVRSYEQYFGPGTRLTVT.

This clone was counted between two and nine times. V and J are TRBV9 and TRBJ2-1; 10 positions agree with TRBD2. CDR3 length equals 16 residues. Germline V gene data show CDR1 as SGDLS and CDR2 as YYNGEE. V dropped 1 base and J dropped 7; count of bases not matched to a gene: 8. CDR3: CASSVTLAGVGNEQFF. The CDR3 nucleotides read TGTGCCAGCAGCGTAACCCTAGCGGGAGTTGGTAATGAGCAGTTCTTC.

Only a few counts were recorded for this clone. The V and J genes are TRBV7-6 and TRBJ2-7; the D is unclear. The germline V gene encodes CDR1 SGHVS and CDR2 FNYEAQ. Between the trimmed V and J ends, which lost 1 base and 5 bases, there was a span of 9 bases. This CDR3 spans 13 amino acids. CDR3 DNA sequence: TGTGCCAGCAGCTTAGTTGGGGTTGACGAGCAGTACTTC. Translated, it gives CASSLVGVDEQYF.

The V gene is TRBV7-8, the J gene TRBJ2-1, with 9 bases that match TRBD1. Losses at the gene ends were 8 bases for V and 4 bases for J; bases not matched to a gene: 6. In germline, CDR1 is SGHVS, CDR2 FQNEAQ. This CDR3 contains 14 residues. CDR3 region: CASGTGSLYNEQFF. As DNA, the CDR3 is TGTGCCAGCGGGACAGGGAGTCTTTACAATGAGCAGTTCTTC.

A few counts support this clone. This chain uses TRBV7-9 with TRBJ2-5; 7 bases line up with TRBD2. Trimming took 5 bases from V and 0 from J; bases not matched to a gene: 6. This CDR3 is built from 15 residues. Germline loops: CDR1 SEHNR, CDR2 FQNEAQ (reference sequence). CDR3 sequence (DNA): TGTGCCAGCAGCAACCCCGGGGGGTACCAAGAGACCCAGTACTTC. It codes for CASSNPGGYQETQYF.

The gene calls are TRBV11-1 and TRBJ2-3; 15 positions match TRBD2. Per germline, CDR1 SGHAT and CDR2 FQDESV (reference sequence). There are 18 residues in the CDR3. J lost 6 bases, V lost 5 bases, and 12 bases had no gene match. CDR3 sequence (DNA): TGTGCCAGCAGCCCCGCCGGGACTAGCGGGAGGATTAGGGATACGCAGTATTTT. Encoded protein: CASSPAGTSGRIRDTQYF.

There are a few counts of this clone. CDR3 sequence: CAISDDRDTQYF. CDR3 DNA sequence: TGTGCCATCAGTGACGATAGAGATACGCAGTATTTT. The chain has TRBV10-3 and TRBJ2-3; D ambiguous. The CDR3 spans 12 residues. Trimming pared 3 bases from V and 5 bases from J, leaving 6 bases between. In germline, CDR1 is ENHRY, CDR2 SYGVKD.

This clone was observed a few times. The gene calls are TRBV7-8 and TRBJ2-3; D may correspond to TRBD1 or TRBD2 (5 bases each). Between the trimmed V and J ends, which lost 4 bases and 4 bases, there was a span of 9 bases. Germline V gene data show CDR1 as SGHVS and CDR2 as FQNEAQ. The CDR3 is 13 amino acids. The CDR3 reads CASSYPGPDTQYF. DNA of the CDR3: TGTGCCAGCAGCTACCCGGGGCCAGATACGCAGTATTTT.